The next 10 T cell receptor beta chains were all read from a single sample in a study of blood T cell repertoires in COVID-19. TCRdb's table, derived via immunoSEQ multiplex PCR, lists solely in-frame clones and lacks some. Among under 250,000 clones, over 85% were seen once, and the ten largest hold roughly 4%. The source material was PBMCs or T cells enriched from blood (not recorded which). These receptors all come from a woman younger than 45 with acute COVID-19.

CDR3 nucleotides: TGTGCCAGCAGCGACTGGAACACTGAAGCTTTCTTT. This translates into CASSDWNTEAFF. This rearrangement joins TRBV9 to TRBJ1-1; D is ambiguous. The V end lost 3 bases, the J end lost 1 base, and 4 bases lay between the germline ends. The CDR3 extends over 12 amino acids. Looked up from germline, CDR1 is SGDLS and CDR2 is YYNGEE.

This chain links TRBV7-8 with TRBJ2-6; D is ambiguous. The CDR3 is 16 amino acids. Trimming took 2 bases from V and 4 from J, leaving 12 bases between them. Germline V gene data show CDR1 as SGHVS and CDR2 as FQNEAQ. The CDR3 protein is CASSLLRNSGANVLTF. In DNA form, the CDR3 reads TGTGCCAGCAGCTTATTGAGGAATTCAGGGGCCAACGTCCTGACTTTC.

This sequence joins TRBV5-1 and TRBJ1-5; no clear D. This CDR3 has 15 amino acids. CDR1 and CDR2 (germline): SGHRS, YFSETQ. V was shortened by 0 bases and J by 0 bases, with 7 bases between the two germline ends. The CDR3 nucleotides read TGCGCCAGCAGCTTGGGCGGATATAGCAATCAGCCCCAGCATTTT. It is translated as CASSLGGYSNQPQHF.

CDR3 sequence: CASSFRGTNTEAFF. DNA for the CDR3: TGCGCCAGCAGCTTCCGGGGTACAAACACTGAAGCTTTCTTT. The chain couples TRBV5-1 to TRBJ1-1; D is unclear. Trimming removed 2 bases at V and 2 bases at J, with 10 bases between. The CDR3 is 14 amino acids. Germline V CDR1 and CDR2: SGHRS, YFSETQ.

The V call is TRBV19, the J call TRBJ2-1; 9 bases are a match to TRBD2. Losses at the gene ends were 3 bases for V and 4 bases for J; bases not matched to a gene: 7. The CDR3 totals 16 residues. Germline assignment: CDR1 LNHDA and CDR2 SQIVND (reference sequence). The CDR3 nucleotides are TGTGCCAGTAGTATTTTTGATGCGGGGGGGTACAATGAGCAGTTCTTC. This encodes CASSIFDAGGYNEQFF.

The V gene is TRBV4-3, the J gene TRBJ2-3; TRBD2 matches 14 bases. Germline V gene data show CDR1 as LGHNA and CDR2 as YSLEER. V dropped 3 bases and J dropped 6; count of bases not matched to a gene: 14. The CDR3 consists of 19 residues. CDR3 bases: TGCGCCAGCAGCCAGGACCCATTGACTAGCGGGGGGGCAAGGGATACGCAGTATTTT. Its translation is CASSQDPLTSGGARDTQYF.

The chain carries TRBV5-1 and TRBJ2-7, with 9 bases identical to TRBD1. V shed 4 bases and J 0 bases; nucleotides not matched to a gene: 5. Germline CDR1 is SGHRS and CDR2 is YFSETQ. The CDR3 covers 15 residues. The CDR3 region is CASSADRGLSYEQYF. The CDR3, as DNA: TGCGCCAGCAGCGCGGACAGGGGACTCTCCTACGAGCAGTACTTC.

The V gene is TRBV5-4, the J gene TRBJ2-7, with a weak D call TRBD2 (5 bases). Deletions cut 0 bases from V and 0 bases from J, with 10 bases between. The CDR3 is 15 amino acids. Looked up from germline, CDR1 is SGHNT and CDR2 is YYREEE (reference sequence). Written as DNA, the CDR3 is TGTGCCAGCAGCTTGGCCGGGGTTATCTCCTACGAGCAGTACTTC. It specifies CASSLAGVISYEQYF.

As for this clone: Other nucleotide sequences in the sample specify the same CDR3. The chain combines TRBV19 with TRBJ1-6, with 8 bases aligning to TRBD1. CDR3 length: 15 residues. The germline V gene encodes CDR1 LNHDA and CDR2 SQIVND (reference sequence). V shed 5 bases and J 6 bases; nucleotides not matched to a gene: 6. CDR3 amino acids: CASSSRTGSNSPLHF. The CDR3 DNA reads TGTGCCAGTAGTTCCCGGACAGGGAGTAATTCACCCCTCCACTTT.

The genes are TRBV5-4 and TRBJ1-6, with 9 bases lining up with TRBD1. The V gene end was trimmed by 4 bases and the J gene end by 7 bases; junction bases not matched to a gene: 6. CDR1 is SGHNT, CDR2 YYREEE, per germline (reference sequence). The CDR3 has 15 amino acids. The CDR3 loop reads CASSRRGQGNSPLHF. In DNA, the CDR3 is TGTGCCAGCAGCAGAAGAGGACAGGGGAATTCACCCCTCCACTTT. Complete variable domain (other parts from reference TRBV5-4 and TRBJ1-6): ETGVTQSPTHLIKTRGQQVTLRCSSQSGHNTVSWYQQALGQGPQFIFQYYREEENGRGNFPPRFSGLQFPNYSSELNVNALELDDSALYLCASSRRGQGNSPLHFGNGTRLTVT.